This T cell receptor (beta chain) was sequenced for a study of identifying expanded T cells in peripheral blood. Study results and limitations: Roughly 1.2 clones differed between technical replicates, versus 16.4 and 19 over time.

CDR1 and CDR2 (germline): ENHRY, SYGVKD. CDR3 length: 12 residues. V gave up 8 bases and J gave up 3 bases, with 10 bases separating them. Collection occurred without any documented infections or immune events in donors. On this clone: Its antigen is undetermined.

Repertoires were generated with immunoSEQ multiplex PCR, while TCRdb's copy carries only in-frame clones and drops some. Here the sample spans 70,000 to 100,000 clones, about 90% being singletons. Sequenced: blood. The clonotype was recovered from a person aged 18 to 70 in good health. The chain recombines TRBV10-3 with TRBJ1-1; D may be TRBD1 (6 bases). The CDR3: CAISPGDTEAFF. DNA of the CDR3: TGTGCCATCTCCCCAGGGGACACTGAAGCTTTCTTT.